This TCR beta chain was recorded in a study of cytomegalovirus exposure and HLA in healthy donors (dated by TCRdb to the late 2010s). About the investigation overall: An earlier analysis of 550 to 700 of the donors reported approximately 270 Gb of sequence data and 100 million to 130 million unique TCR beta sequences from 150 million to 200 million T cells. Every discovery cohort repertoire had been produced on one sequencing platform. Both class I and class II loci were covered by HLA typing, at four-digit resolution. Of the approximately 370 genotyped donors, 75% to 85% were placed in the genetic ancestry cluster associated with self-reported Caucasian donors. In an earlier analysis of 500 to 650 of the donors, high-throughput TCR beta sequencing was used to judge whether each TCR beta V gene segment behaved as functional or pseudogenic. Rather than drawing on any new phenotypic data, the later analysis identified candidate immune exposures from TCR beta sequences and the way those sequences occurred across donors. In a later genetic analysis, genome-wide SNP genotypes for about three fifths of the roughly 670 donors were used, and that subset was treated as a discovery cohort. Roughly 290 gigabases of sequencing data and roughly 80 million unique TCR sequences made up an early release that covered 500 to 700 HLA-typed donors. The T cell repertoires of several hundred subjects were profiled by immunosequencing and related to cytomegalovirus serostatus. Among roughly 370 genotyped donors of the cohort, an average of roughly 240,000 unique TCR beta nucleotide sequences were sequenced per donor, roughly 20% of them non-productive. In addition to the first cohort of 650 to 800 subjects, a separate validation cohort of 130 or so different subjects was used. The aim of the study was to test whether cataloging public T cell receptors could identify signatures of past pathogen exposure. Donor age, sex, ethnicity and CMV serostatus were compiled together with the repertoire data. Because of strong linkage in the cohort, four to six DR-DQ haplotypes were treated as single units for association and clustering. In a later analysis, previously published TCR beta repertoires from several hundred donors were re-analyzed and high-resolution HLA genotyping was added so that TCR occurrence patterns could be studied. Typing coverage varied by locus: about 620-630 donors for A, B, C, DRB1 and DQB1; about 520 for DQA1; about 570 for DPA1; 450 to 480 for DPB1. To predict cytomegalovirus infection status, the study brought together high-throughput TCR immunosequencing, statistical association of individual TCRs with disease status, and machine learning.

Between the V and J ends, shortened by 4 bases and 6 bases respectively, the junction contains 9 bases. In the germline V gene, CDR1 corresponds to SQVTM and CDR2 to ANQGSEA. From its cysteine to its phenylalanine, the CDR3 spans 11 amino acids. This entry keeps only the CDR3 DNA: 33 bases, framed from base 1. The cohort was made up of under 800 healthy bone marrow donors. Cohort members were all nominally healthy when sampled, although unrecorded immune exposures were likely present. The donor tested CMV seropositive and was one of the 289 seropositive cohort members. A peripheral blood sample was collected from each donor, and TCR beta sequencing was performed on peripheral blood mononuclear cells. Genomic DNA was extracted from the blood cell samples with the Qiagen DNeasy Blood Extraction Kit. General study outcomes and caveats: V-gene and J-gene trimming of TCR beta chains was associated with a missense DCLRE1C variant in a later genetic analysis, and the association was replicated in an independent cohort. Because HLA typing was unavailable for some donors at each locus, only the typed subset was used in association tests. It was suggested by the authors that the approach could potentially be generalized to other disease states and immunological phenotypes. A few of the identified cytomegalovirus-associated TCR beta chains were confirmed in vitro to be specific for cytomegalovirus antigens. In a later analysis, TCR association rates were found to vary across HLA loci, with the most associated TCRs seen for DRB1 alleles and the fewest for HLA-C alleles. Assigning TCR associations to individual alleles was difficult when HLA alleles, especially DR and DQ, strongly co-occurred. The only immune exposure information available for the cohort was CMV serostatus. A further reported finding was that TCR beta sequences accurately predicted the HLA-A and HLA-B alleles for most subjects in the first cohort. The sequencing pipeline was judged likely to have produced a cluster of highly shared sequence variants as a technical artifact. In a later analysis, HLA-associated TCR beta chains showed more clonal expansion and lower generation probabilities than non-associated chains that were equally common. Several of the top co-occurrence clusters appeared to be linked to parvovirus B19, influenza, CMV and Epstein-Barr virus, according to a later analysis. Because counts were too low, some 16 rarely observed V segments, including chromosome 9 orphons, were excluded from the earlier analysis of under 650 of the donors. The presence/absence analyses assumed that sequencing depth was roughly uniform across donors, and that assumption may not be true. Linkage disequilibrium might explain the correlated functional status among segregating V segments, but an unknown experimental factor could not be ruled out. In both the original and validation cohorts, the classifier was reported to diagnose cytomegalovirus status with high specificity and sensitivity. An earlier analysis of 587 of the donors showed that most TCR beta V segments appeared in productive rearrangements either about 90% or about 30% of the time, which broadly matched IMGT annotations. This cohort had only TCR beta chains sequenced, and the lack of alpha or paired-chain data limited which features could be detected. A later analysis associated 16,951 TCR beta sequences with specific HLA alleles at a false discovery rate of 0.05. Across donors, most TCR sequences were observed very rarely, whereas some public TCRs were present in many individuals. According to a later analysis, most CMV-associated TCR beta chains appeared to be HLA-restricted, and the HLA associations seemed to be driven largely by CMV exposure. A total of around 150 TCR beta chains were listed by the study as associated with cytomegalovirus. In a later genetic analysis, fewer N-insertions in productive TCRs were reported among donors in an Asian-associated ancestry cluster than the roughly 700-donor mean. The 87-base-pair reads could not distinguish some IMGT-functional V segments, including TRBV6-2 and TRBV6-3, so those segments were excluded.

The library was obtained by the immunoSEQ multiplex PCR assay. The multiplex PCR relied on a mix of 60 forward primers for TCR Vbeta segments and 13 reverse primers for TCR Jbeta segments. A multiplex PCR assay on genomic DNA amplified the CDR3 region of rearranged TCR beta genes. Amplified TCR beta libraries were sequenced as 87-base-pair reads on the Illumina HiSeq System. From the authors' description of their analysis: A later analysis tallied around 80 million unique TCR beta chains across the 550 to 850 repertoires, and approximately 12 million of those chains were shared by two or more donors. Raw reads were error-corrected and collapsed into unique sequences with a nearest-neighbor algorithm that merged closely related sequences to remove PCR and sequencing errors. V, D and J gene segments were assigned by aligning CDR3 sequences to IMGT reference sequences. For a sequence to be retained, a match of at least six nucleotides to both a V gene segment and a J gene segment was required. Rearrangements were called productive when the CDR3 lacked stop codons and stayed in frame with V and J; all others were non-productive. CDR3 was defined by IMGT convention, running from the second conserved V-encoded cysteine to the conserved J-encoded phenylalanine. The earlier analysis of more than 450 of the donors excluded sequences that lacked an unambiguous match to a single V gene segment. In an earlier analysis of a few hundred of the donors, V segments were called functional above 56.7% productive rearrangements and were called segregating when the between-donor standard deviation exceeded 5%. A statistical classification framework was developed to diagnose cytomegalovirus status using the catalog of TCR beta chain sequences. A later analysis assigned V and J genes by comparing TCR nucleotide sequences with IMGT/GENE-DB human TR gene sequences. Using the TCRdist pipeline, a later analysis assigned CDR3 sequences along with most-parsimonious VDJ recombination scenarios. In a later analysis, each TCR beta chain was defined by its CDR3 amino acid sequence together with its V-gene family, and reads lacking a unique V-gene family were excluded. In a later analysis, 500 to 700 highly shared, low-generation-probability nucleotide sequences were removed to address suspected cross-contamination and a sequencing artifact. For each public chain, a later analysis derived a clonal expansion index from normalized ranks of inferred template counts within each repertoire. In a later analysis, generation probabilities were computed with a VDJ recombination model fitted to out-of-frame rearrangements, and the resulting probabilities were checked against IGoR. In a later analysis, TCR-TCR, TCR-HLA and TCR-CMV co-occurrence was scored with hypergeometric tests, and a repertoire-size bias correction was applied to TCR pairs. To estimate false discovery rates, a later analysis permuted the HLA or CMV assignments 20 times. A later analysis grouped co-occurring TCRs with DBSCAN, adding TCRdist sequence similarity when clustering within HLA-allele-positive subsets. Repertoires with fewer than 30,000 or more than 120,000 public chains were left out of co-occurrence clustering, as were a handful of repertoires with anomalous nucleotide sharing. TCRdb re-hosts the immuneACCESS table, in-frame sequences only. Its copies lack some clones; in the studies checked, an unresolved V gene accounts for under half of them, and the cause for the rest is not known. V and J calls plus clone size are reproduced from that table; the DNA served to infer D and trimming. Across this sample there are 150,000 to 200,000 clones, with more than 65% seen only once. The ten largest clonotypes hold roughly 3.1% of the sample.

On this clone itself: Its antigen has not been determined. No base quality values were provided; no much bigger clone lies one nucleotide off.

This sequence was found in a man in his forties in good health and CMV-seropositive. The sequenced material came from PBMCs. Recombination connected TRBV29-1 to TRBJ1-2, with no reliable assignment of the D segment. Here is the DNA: TGCAGCGTTGTGGCGGGCGATGGCTACACCTTC. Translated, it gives CSVVAGDGYTF.